This T cell receptor (beta chain) was recorded in a study of blood T cell repertoires in COVID-19. The wider study: PBMCs, B-cell-depleted T cells, or T cells were the source of the cDNA or gDNA that made up the material.

Method: immunoSEQ multiplex PCR; TCRdb's copy keeps in-frame clones and lacks some. This table has 200,000 or so clones, about 80% appearing once. Per the germline V gene, CDR1 is SGHRS and CDR2 is YFSETQ. This CDR3 spans 15 amino acids. V lost 1 base and J lost 1, with 10 bases in between. The source of this sequence is a man aged 25-45 years with active or convalescent COVID-19. The specimen sequenced was peripheral blood. The chain joins TRBV5-1 to TRBJ2-3; weak D call: TRBD1 (5 bases). The CDR3 loop is CASSLQGGGTDTQYF. As DNA, the CDR3 is TGCGCCAGCAGCTTGCAGGGTGGGGGCACAGATACGCAGTATTTT.